This T cell receptor (beta chain) comes out of a study of cytomegalovirus exposure and HLA in healthy donors. CDR3 length: 16 residues. With 4 bases clipped from V and 4 bases from J, the junction kept 12 bases outside the gene matches. Germline loops: CDR1 MNHNY, CDR2 SVGAGI (reference sequence). 60 Vbeta and 13 Jbeta primers were used in PCR. The data were produced by immunoSEQ multiplex PCR, yet TCRdb's version contains in-frame clones alone and is incomplete. The table lists about 100,000 clones, 70% to 75% of them singletons. Study-level results: High specificity and sensitivity for cytomegalovirus status were reported for the classifier. Owing to their indistinguishability, certain V segments, notably TRBV6-2 and TRBV6-3, were excluded.

On this clone: The antigen is undetermined.

The sample consisted of PBMCs. The receptor was derived from a man in his forties in good health and CMV-seronegative. The chain has TRBV6-6 and TRBJ2-5, with 7 nucleotides matching TRBD1. The CDR3 loop reads CASSSGVTGFGETQYF. The CDR3 bases are TGTGCCAGCAGTTCCGGTGTGACAGGGTTTGGAGAGACCCAGTACTTC.